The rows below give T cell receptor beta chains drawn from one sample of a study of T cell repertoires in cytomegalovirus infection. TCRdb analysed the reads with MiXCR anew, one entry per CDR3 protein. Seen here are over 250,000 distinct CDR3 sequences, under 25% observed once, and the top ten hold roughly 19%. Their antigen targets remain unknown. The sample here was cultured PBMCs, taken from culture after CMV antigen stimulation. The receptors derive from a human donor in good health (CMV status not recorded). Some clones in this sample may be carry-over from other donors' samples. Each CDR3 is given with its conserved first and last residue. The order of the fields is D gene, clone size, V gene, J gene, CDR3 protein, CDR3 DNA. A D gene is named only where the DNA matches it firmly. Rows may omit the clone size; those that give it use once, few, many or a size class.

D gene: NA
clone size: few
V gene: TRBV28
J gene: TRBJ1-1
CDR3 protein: CASSFLKPTGNTEAFF
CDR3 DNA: TGTGCCAGCAGTTTCCTCAAGCCGACAGGGAACACTGAAGCTTTCTTT

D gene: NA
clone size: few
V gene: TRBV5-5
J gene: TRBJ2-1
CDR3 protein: CASKYYQGGLNEQFF
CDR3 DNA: TGTGCCAGCAAATATTATCAAGGCGGGCTAAATGAGCAGTTCTTC

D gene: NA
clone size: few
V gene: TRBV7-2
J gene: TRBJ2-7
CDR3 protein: CASSRRWGVSEQYF
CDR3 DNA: TGTGCCAGCAGTCGCCGGTGGGGGGTGTCGGAGCAGTACTTC

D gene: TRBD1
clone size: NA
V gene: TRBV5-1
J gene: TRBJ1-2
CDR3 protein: CASSLEGTASNYGYTF
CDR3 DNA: TGCGCCAGCAGCTTGGAAGGGACAGCGAGTAACTATGGCTACACCTTC

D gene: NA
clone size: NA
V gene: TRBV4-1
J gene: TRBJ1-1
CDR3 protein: CASSRFEGGTEAFF
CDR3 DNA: TGCGCCAGCAGCCGGTTCGAGGGTGGAACTGAAGCTTTCTTT

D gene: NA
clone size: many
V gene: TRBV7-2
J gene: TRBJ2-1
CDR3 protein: CASSLANSRSYNEQFF
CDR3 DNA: TGTGCCAGCAGCTTAGCGAACAGCCGCTCCTACAATGAGCAGTTCTTC

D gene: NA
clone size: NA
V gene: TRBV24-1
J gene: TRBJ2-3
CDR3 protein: CATSDRASAVDTQYF
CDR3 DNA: TGTGCCACCAGTGATCGGGCTAGCGCTGTAGATACGCAGTATTTT

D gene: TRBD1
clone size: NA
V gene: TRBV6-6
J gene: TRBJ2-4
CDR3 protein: CASSPMGQAWDQAKNIQYF
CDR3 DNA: TGTGCCAGCAGTCCTATGGGACAGGCTTGGGATCAGGCCAAAAACATTCAGTACTTC

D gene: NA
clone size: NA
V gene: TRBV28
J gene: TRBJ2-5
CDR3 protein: CASSLKVGGETQYF
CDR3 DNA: TGTGCCAGCAGTTTAAAGGTGGGCGGAGAGACCCAGTACTTC

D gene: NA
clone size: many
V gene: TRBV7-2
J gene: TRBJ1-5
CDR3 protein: CASSTGRRQPQHF
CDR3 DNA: TGTGCCAGCAGTACAGGACGGCGACAGCCCCAGCATTTT

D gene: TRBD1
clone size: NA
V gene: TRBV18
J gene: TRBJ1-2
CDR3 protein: CASSPTGTGIYGYTF
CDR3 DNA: TGTGCCAGCTCACCAACCGGGACAGGGATTTATGGCTACACCTTC

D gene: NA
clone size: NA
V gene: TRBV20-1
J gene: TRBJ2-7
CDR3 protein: CSATELYEQYF
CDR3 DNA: TGCAGTGCCACCGAGCTTTACGAGCAGTACTTC

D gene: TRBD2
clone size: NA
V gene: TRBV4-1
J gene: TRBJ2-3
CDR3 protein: CASSHLAGGGDTQYF
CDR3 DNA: TGCGCCAGCAGCCACCTAGCGGGAGGAGGAGATACGCAGTATTTT

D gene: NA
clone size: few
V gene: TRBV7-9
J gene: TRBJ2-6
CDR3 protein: CASSGVRGLTF
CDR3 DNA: TGTGCCAGCAGCGGCGTCCGAGGCCTGACTTTC

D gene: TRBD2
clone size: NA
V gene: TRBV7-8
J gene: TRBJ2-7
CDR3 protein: CASTLFSGSSSYEQYF
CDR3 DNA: TGTGCCAGCACACTTTTTAGCGGGAGTTCCTCCTACGAGCAGTACTTC

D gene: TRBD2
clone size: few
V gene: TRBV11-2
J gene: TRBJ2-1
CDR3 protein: CASSSLTSGGHNEQFF
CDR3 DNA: TGTGCCAGCAGCTCCCTAACTAGCGGGGGGCACAATGAGCAGTTCTTC

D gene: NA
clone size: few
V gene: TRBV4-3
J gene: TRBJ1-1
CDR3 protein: CASSQYTLSTEAFF
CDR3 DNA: TGCGCCAGCAGCCAATACACGTTGAGCACTGAAGCTTTCTTT

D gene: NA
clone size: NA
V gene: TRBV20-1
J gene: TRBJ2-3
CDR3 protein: CSAGHSSGATQYF
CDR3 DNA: TGCAGTGCTGGCCACAGCTCAGGGGCCACGCAGTATTTT

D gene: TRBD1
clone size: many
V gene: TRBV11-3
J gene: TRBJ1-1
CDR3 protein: CASSPGDRMNTEAFF
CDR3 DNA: TGTGCCAGCAGCCCGGGGGACAGGATGAACACTGAAGCTTTCTTT

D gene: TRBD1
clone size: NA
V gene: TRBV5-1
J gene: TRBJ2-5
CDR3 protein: CASSSGTTGGQETQYF
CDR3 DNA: TGCGCCAGCAGCTCCGGAACCACAGGGGGCCAAGAGACCCAGTACTTC

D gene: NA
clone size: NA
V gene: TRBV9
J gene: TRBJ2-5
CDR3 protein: CASSVAWGSQETQYF
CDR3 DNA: TGTGCCAGCAGCGTAGCTTGGGGCAGCCAAGAGACCCAGTACTTC